This T cell receptor (beta chain) was captured by sequencing in a study of neurological immune-mediated disorders. Healthy control samples came from blood bank volunteers in Maryland, USA. J gave up 5 bases and V 7 bases, and 6 bases lay outside the gene matches. Germline assignment: CDR1 SNHLY and CDR2 FYNNEI. The CDR3 loop spans 14 amino acids. TCRdb fed the 5' RACE reads into MiXCR, producing one record per CDR3 protein. The sample has roughly 80,000 distinct CDR3 sequences, approximately 10% seen once. The rearrangement joins TRBV2 to TRBJ1-5; 9 nucleotides match TRBD1. The sequencing sample was made of PBMCs. This clonotype originated in a man aged 50-59 years in good health. This CDR3 reads CASKEGQGYQPQHF. CDR3 nucleotides: TGTGCCAGCAAAGAAGGACAGGGGTATCAGCCCCAGCATTTT.